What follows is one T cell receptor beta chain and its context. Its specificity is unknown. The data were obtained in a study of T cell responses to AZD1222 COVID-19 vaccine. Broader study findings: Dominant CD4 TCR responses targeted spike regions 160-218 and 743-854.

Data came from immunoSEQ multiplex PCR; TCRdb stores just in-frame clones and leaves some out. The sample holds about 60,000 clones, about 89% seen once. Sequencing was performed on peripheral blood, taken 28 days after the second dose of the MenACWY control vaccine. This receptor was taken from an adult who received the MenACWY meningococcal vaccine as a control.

The CDR3 protein is CASSLGPPYEQYF. The CDR3 DNA reads as TGTGCCAGCAGTTTGGGTCCTCCCTACGAGCAGTACTTC. The chain joins TRBV28 to TRBJ2-7; D is undetermined. CDR3 size: 13 residues. Germline CDR1 and CDR2: MDHEN and SYDVKM. Trimming shortened V by 3 bases and J by 2 bases, and 8 bases separated the two germline ends.